This TCR beta chain was captured by sequencing in a study of human T cells and chemical hapten exposure. Study at large: TCR yield per sample varied, mainly due to pooled library volumes.

Time point reported: patch test 3, about 24 weeks after DPC sensitization. Treatment meaning: therapeutic diphenylcyclopropenone sensitization with weekly scalp DPC. For the library, individual cDNA molecules each received unique molecular identifiers. Each CDR3 protein gets one entry after TCRdb re-called the RACE reads with MiXCR. The table lists tens of thousands of distinct CDR3 sequences, 9.9% of them singletons, with around 17% in the top ten. This clonotype came up many times. Its target is not known. Study observations and caveats: Counts of TCRs expanded at PT1 correlated positively with patch test score.

This clonotype was obtained from a woman between 35 and 50 years old with alopecia areata. Some clones in this sample may be carry-over from other donors' samples. Specimen: whole blood, collected in connection with sensitization to the hapten diphenylcyclopropenone (DPC).

CDR3 sequence: CASSSRINTEAFF. CDR3 sequence (DNA): TGTGCCAGCAGCTCAAGGATTAACACTGAAGCTTTCTTT. The chain carries TRBV6-5 and TRBJ1-1; no definite D call. The V end was cut by 6 bases, the J end by 2 bases, with 10 bases between. The CDR3 runs to 13 residues. Germline V lookup: CDR1 MNHEY, CDR2 SVGAGI.